A selection of T cell receptor beta chains follows, all from one sample in a study of blood T cell repertoires in COVID-19. The repertoire was sequenced with immunoSEQ multiplex PCR; TCRdb's copy has only in-frame clones and lacks some. The data contain approximately 310,000 clones, around 90% of them seen just once; the ten biggest clones take up roughly 5.3%. Source material: PBMCs or T cells enriched from blood (not recorded which). These receptors were taken from a man in his sixties who had recovered from COVID-19. Both conserved end residues are part of each CDR3. D genes are given only for firm matches. Rows may omit the clone size; those that give it use once, few, many or a size class.

clone_size j_call v_call d_call cdr3_aa cdr3_nt
NA TRBJ2-7 TRBV29-1 TRBD1 CSVFRTGSSYEQYF TGCAGCGTTTTTCGGACAGGGAGTTCTTACGAGCAGTACTTC
NA TRBJ2-1 TRBV4-2 NA CASSQDATGYNEQFF TGTGCCAGCAGCCAAGATGCGACAGGATACAATGAGCAGTTCTTC
NA TRBJ2-3 TRBV14 NA CASSQALSTDTQYF TGTGCCAGCAGCCAGGCCTTAAGCACAGATACGCAGTATTTT
once TRBJ2-3 TRBV9 TRBD2 CASSVERGRADTQYF TGTGCCAGCAGCGTAGAGCGCGGGAGGGCAGATACGCAGTATTTT
NA TRBJ2-1 TRBV7-2 TRBD2 CASSKTRTSGKYNEQFF TGTGCCAGCAGCAAAACCCGGACTAGCGGGAAATACAATGAGCAGTTCTTC
NA TRBJ2-3 TRBV6-1 TRBD2 CASSEIAGPTDTQYF TGTGCCAGCAGTGAAATAGCGGGACCCACAGATACGCAGTATTTT
NA TRBJ2-7 TRBV5-6 NA CASSGGAGSSEYEQYF TGTGCCAGCAGCGGGGGGGCGGGATCCAGCGAGTACGAGCAGTACTTC
NA TRBJ1-4 TRBV7-3 NA CASSLGTRRGEKLFF TGTGCCAGCAGCTTAGGAACGCGGAGAGGGGAAAAACTGTTTTTT
NA TRBJ2-5 TRBV15 NA CATSRGEVETQYF TGTGCCACCAGCAGAGGGGAGGTAGAGACCCAGTACTTC
NA TRBJ2-7 TRBV12-3/TRBV12-4 NA CASSFGGVEQYF TGTGCCAGCAGTTTCGGAGGGGTCGAGCAGTACTTC
NA TRBJ1-5 TRBV11-3 NA CASSLEQGASNQPQHF TGTGCCAGCAGCTTAGAACAGGGAGCCTCCAATCAGCCCCAGCATTTT
NA TRBJ2-7 TRBV5-1 TRBD1 CASSIGTGNEQYF TGCGCCAGCAGCATCGGGACAGGGAACGAGCAGTACTTC
NA TRBJ1-5 TRBV25-1 NA CASSESRDQPQHF TGTGCCAGCAGTGAATCTCGGGATCAGCCCCAGCATTTT
NA TRBJ2-3 TRBV15 TRBD2 CATSRPTSLYTDTQYF TGTGCCACCAGCAGACCGACTAGCCTTTATACAGATACGCAGTATTTT
NA TRBJ1-2 TRBV11-3 NA CASSLAYGAGYTF TGTGCCAGCAGCCTCGCGTATGGAGCTGGCTACACCTTC
NA TRBJ2-1 TRBV5-4 TRBD2 CASSPRGLAAREQFF TGTGCCAGCAGCCCGAGGGGACTAGCGGCCCGCGAGCAGTTCTTC
NA TRBJ2-1 TRBV19 TRBD2 CASSIGGLRMDEQFF TGTGCCAGTAGTATAGGGGGACTAAGGATGGATGAGCAGTTCTTC
few TRBJ2-7 TRBV11-1 NA CASSPTPYYEQYF TGTGCCAGCAGCCCGACACCATACTACGAGCAGTACTTC
NA TRBJ1-1 TRBV21-1 NA CALKPAGNTEAFF TGTGCCTTAAAGCCCGCCGGGAACACTGAAGCTTTCTTT
NA TRBJ2-3 TRBV5-1 NA CASSLQGPDTQYF TGCGCCAGCAGCTTACAGGGACCAGATACGCAGTATTTT
NA TRBJ1-5 TRBV2 NA CASSEGGSGNQPQHF TGTGCCAGCAGTGAGGGGGGATCTGGCAATCAGCCCCAGCATTTT
NA TRBJ2-3 TRBV7-9 TRBD2 CASSTRLAGLVTDTQYF TGTGCCAGCAGCACCCGACTAGCGGGATTAGTTACAGATACGCAGTATTTT
NA TRBJ1-2 TRBV12-3/TRBV12-4 NA CASSLGRYGYTF TGTGCCAGCAGTTTAGGGAGGTATGGCTACACCTTC
NA TRBJ2-3 TRBV28 TRBD1 CASSRRQGSTDTQYF TGTGCCAGCAGCCGTCGACAGGGGTCGACAGATACGCAGTATTTT
NA TRBJ2-3 TRBV2 TRBD1 CARAGTGVSDTQYF TGTGCTCGCGCCGGGACAGGGGTCTCAGATACGCAGTATTTT
NA TRBJ1-5 TRBV19 NA CASSPRYSNQPQHF TGTGCCAGTAGCCCGAGATATAGCAATCAGCCCCAGCATTTT
few TRBJ2-7 TRBV27 TRBD1 CASRARDSPFYEQYF TGTGCCAGCAGAGCTAGGGACAGCCCCTTCTACGAGCAGTACTTC
many TRBJ2-2 TRBV9 TRBD1 CASSVTRDRANTGELFF TGTGCCAGCAGCGTAACTCGGGACAGGGCGAACACCGGGGAGCTGTTTTTT
NA TRBJ2-7 TRBV7-9 TRBD1 CASSETGGLGSYEQYF TGTGCCAGCAGCGAGACAGGGGGCCTTGGCTCCTACGAGCAGTACTTC
NA TRBJ2-7 TRBV10-3 NA CAISGTVNSYEQYF TGTGCCATCAGTGGGACTGTGAATAGTTACGAGCAGTACTTC
NA TRBJ2-1 TRBV18 TRBD2 CASSPRTSEYNEQFF TGTGCCAGCTCACCACGGACTAGCGAATACAATGAGCAGTTCTTC
NA TRBJ2-2 TRBV28 NA CASSLRTLNTGELFF TGTGCCAGCAGTTTAAGGACACTAAACACCGGGGAGCTGTTTTTT
NA TRBJ2-1 TRBV5-1 NA CASSFSGRNYNEQFF TGCGCCAGCAGCTTTAGCGGTCGCAACTACAATGAGCAGTTCTTC
NA TRBJ1-1 TRBV18 NA CASSPASVISNTEAFF TGTGCCAGCTCACCCGCTTCGGTGATATCAAACACTGAAGCTTTCTTT
NA TRBJ1-1 TRBV15 TRBD1 CATSSTGQGLRRTEAFF TGTGCCACCAGCAGCACGGGACAGGGGTTGAGAAGGACTGAAGCTTTCTTT
NA TRBJ2-7 TRBV5-6 TRBD1 CASRNRGFTYEQYF TGTGCCAGCAGGAACAGGGGCTTTACCTACGAGCAGTACTTC
NA TRBJ2-3 TRBV9 TRBD2 CASSVGGGGTDTQYF TGTGCCAGCAGCGTAGGGGGCGGGGGTACAGATACGCAGTATTTT
NA TRBJ2-3 TRBV24-1 TRBD1 CATSDQRQGHTQYF TGTGCCACCAGTGACCAGAGACAGGGTCATACGCAGTATTTT
NA TRBJ1-1 TRBV16 NA CASSQWRGQFGEAFF TGTGCCAGCAGCCAATGGAGAGGACAGTTCGGCGAAGCTTTCTTT
NA TRBJ2-1 TRBV24-1 NA CATSRLEYNEQFF TGTGCCACCAGCCGACTAGAGTACAATGAGCAGTTCTTC
NA TRBJ2-3 TRBV5-1 TRBD1 CASSLIGGMSDTQYF TGCGCCAGCAGCTTAATAGGGGGCATGTCAGATACGCAGTATTTT
NA TRBJ2-1 TRBV18 TRBD2 CASSPPGSGRNEQFF TGTGCCAGCTCACCACCGGGAAGCGGGAGAAATGAGCAGTTCTTC
NA TRBJ2-1 TRBV24-1 TRBD2 CATSGLAGGRNEQFF TGTGCCACCAGTGGACTAGCGGGAGGGCGGAATGAGCAGTTCTTC
NA TRBJ2-5 TRBV6-5 TRBD2 CASRVAGDWETQYF TGTGCCAGCAGGGTAGCGGGAGATTGGGAGACCCAGTACTTC
NA TRBJ1-1 TRBV5-1 NA CASSQGSSTEAFF TGCGCCAGCAGTCAGGGTAGTTCCACTGAAGCTTTCTTT
NA TRBJ1-1 TRBV25-1 NA CASSERGGTEAFF TGTGCCAGCAGTGAGAGAGGGGGCACTGAAGCTTTCTTT
NA TRBJ2-5 TRBV5-1 TRBD2 CASSLIVAGAQETQYF TGCGCCAGCAGCCTCATCGTAGCGGGGGCCCAAGAGACCCAGTACTTC
NA TRBJ1-5 TRBV28 TRBD1 CASTLGTGGYQPQHF TGTGCCAGCACCCTCGGGACAGGGGGCTATCAGCCCCAGCATTTT
NA TRBJ2-5 TRBV3-1/TRBV3-2 TRBD2 CASSPERLADQEIQYF TGTGCCAGCAGTCCGGAGCGACTAGCGGACCAAGAGATCCAGTACTTC
NA TRBJ2-1 TRBV14 TRBD1 CASSQGTGNSYNEQFF TGTGCCAGCAGCCAAGGGACAGGGAACTCCTACAATGAGCAGTTCTTC
NA TRBJ2-7 TRBV18 NA CASSPAGSYEQYF TGTGCCAGCTCACCGGCAGGTTCCTACGAGCAGTACTTC
NA TRBJ2-5 TRBV28 NA CASSWARGQETQYF TGTGCCAGCAGTTGGGCTAGGGGGCAAGAGACCCAGTACTTC
NA TRBJ2-1 TRBV7-3 TRBD2 CASSLTPLAGPYNEQFF TGTGCCAGCAGCTTAACCCCACTAGCGGGACCATACAATGAGCAGTTCTTC
NA TRBJ2-3 TRBV19 TRBD1 CASSTTGDGTDTQYF TGTGCCAGTAGTACGACAGGGGATGGCACAGATACGCAGTATTTT
once TRBJ1-4 TRBV24-1 NA CATSDFRGKGNEKLFF TGTGCCACCAGTGATTTCAGGGGCAAGGGGAATGAAAAACTGTTTTTT